The rows below give T cell receptor beta chains drawn from one sample of a study of blood T cell repertoires in COVID-19. Clones were sequenced by immunoSEQ multiplex PCR, and TCRdb holds only the in-frame ones, with some missing. The sample records around 190,000 clones, roughly four fifths being singletons. Sequenced sample: peripheral blood. Receptors originate from a woman in her seventies with COVID-19, enrolled during active disease. Both conserved end residues are part of each CDR3. A D gene is named only where the DNA matches it firmly. Clone size, where shown, is once, few, many, or a class for clones that have expanded.

clone_size	j_call	d_call	v_call	cdr3_aa	cdr3_nt
-	TRBJ2-2	TRBD2	TRBV19	CASSIYGTSTYTGELFF	TGTGCCAGTAGTATATATGGGACTAGCACTTACACCGGGGAGCTGTTTTTT
few	TRBJ2-1	TRBD2	TRBV3-1/TRBV3-2	CASSQVAGSYNEQFF	TGTGCCAGCAGCCAAGTAGCGGGCTCCTACAATGAGCAGTTCTTC
-	TRBJ2-1	-	TRBV3-1/TRBV3-2	CASSNLGEQFF	TGTGCCAGCAGCAACCTCGGTGAGCAGTTCTTC
-	TRBJ2-7	TRBD1	TRBV11-2	CASSIRDRRIYEQYF	TGTGCCAGCAGCATCCGGGACAGGAGAATCTACGAGCAGTACTTC
-	TRBJ2-1	TRBD2	TRBV6-5	CASSYSLAGAGNEQFF	TGTGCCAGCAGTTACTCCTTAGCGGGAGCGGGGAATGAGCAGTTCTTC
-	TRBJ1-4	-	TRBV12-1	CASSCRGRGGEKLFF	TGTGCCAGCAGCTGTCGAGGCAGGGGTGGTGAAAAACTGTTTTTT
-	TRBJ1-2	-	TRBV18	CASSPGDENYGYTF	TGTGCCAGCTCACCAGGAGATGAAAACTATGGCTACACCTTC
few	TRBJ2-2	-	TRBV6-5	CASSKPGTPGELFF	TGTGCCAGCAGTAAACCCGGGACACCCGGGGAGCTGTTTTTT
few	TRBJ2-5	TRBD1	TRBV5-1	CASSSGQNLGTQYF	TGCGCCAGCAGCTCGGGACAGAATTTAGGGACCCAGTACTTC
-	TRBJ2-1	TRBD2	TRBV19	CASSMASGSPYNEQFF	TGTGCCAGTAGTATGGCTAGCGGGAGCCCCTACAATGAGCAGTTCTTC
-	TRBJ2-7	TRBD2	TRBV29-1	CSVEVGAGGSLEQYF	TGCAGCGTTGAAGTGGGCGCGGGAGGTTCTCTCGAGCAGTACTTC
few	TRBJ2-2	TRBD1	TRBV7-8	CASSLFLVRGRAGELFF	TGTGCCAGCAGCTTGTTTTTGGTCAGGGGGCGGGCCGGGGAGCTGTTTTTT
-	TRBJ1-1	-	TRBV21-1	CASSKGGGRNTEAFF	TGTGCCAGCAGCAAAGGTGGGGGGAGGAACACTGAAGCTTTCTTT
-	TRBJ2-7	-	TRBV5-6	CASSMTPGTPEQYF	TGTGCCAGCAGCATGACCCCGGGTACCCCCGAGCAGTACTTC
once	TRBJ1-6	TRBD1	TRBV28	CASSQDRGGDNSPLHF	TGTGCCAGCAGCCAGGACAGGGGTGGGGATAATTCACCCCTCCACTTT
-	TRBJ2-7	TRBD2	TRBV3-1/TRBV3-2	CASSQTGLAGVKGGYEQYF	TGTGCCAGCAGCCAGACGGGACTAGCGGGAGTCAAGGGGGGGTACGAGCAGTACTTC
-	TRBJ2-1	-	TRBV18	CASSRDSPPSYNEQFF	TGTGCCAGCTCACGGGACTCCCCTCCTTCCTACAATGAGCAGTTCTTC
-	TRBJ2-1	TRBD2	TRBV28	CASSAPTSGNYNEQFF	TGTGCCAGCAGTGCTCCGACTAGCGGGAACTACAATGAGCAGTTCTTC
-	TRBJ2-1	TRBD2	TRBV19	CASSFTSGGYNEQFF	TGTGCCAGTAGCTTCACTAGCGGAGGGTACAATGAGCAGTTCTTC
-	TRBJ1-1	-	TRBV19	CASRLNDKLEAFF	TGTGCCAGTAGGTTGAATGATAAACTGGAAGCTTTCTTT
-	TRBJ1-5	-	TRBV6-5	CASSYGEGRNQPQHF	TGTGCCAGCAGTTACGGGGAGGGAAGGAATCAGCCCCAGCATTTT
-	TRBJ2-4	-	TRBV6-2/TRBV6-3	CASSNPYTKNIQYF	TGTGCCAGCAGTAATCCCTATACCAAAAACATTCAGTACTTC
few	TRBJ1-5	-	TRBV19	CASQQGSNQPQHF	TGTGCCAGCCAACAGGGTAGCAATCAGCCCCAGCATTTT
-	TRBJ2-1	TRBD2	TRBV6-5	CASMKTSGYNEQFF	TGTGCCAGCATGAAGACTAGCGGCTACAATGAGCAGTTCTTC
once	TRBJ1-6	-	TRBV7-2	CASSYEQGFGVSPLHF	TGTGCCAGCAGCTACGAACAGGGCTTTGGGGTCTCACCCCTCCACTTT
few	TRBJ1-1	-	TRBV3-1/TRBV3-2	CASSQEEDTEAFF	TGTGCCAGCAGCCAGGAGGAAGACACTGAAGCTTTCTTT
once	TRBJ1-1	TRBD1	TRBV11-2	CASSFFGTGRTEAFF	TGTGCCAGCAGCTTCTTCGGGACAGGTAGGACTGAAGCTTTCTTT
-	TRBJ2-4	-	TRBV7-2	CASSMTNIQYF	TGTGCCAGCAGCATGACTAACATTCAGTACTTC
-	TRBJ2-7	-	TRBV10-3	CAISGTMRTSYEQYF	TGTGCCATCAGTGGGACTATGCGGACGTCCTACGAGCAGTACTTC
once	TRBJ2-1	-	TRBV7-2	CASSYGPQGEQFF	TGTGCCAGCAGTTATGGACCGCAGGGTGAGCAGTTCTTC
-	TRBJ2-2	-	TRBV5-6	CASSFGSGGANTGELFF	TGTGCCAGCAGCTTTGGGTCAGGAGGGGCGAACACCGGGGAGCTGTTTTTT
-	TRBJ2-5	TRBD2	TRBV7-2	CASSPRTSGSFRQETQYF	TGTGCCAGCAGCCCCCGGACTAGCGGGAGTTTCCGTCAAGAGACCCAGTACTTC
-	TRBJ2-3	TRBD2	TRBV5-4	CASSLRLAGRWDTQYF	TGTGCCAGCAGCTTAAGACTAGCGGGCCGCTGGGATACGCAGTATTTT
-	TRBJ2-2	TRBD2	TRBV5-1	CASSWASGSTGELFF	TGCGCCAGCAGTTGGGCTAGCGGGAGCACCGGGGAGCTGTTTTTT
few	TRBJ1-3	TRBD1	TRBV28	CASQDRGQDTIYF	TGTGCCAGCCAGGACAGGGGGCAGGACACCATATATTTT
once	TRBJ1-2	-	TRBV28	CASSLGQPDGYTF	TGTGCCAGCAGTTTAGGACAGCCGGATGGCTACACCTTC
-	TRBJ2-2	-	TRBV7-2	CASSRDNTGELFF	TGTGCCAGCAGCCGGGATAACACCGGGGAGCTGTTTTTT
-	TRBJ2-7	TRBD2	TRBV5-1	CASSLILGGGLSYEQYF	TGCGCCAGCAGCTTGATACTGGGGGGAGGGCTCTCCTACGAGCAGTACTTC
-	TRBJ1-4	TRBD1	TRBV5-1	CASSLDRGGSEKLFF	TGCGCCAGCAGCTTGGACAGGGGTGGTAGTGAAAAACTGTTTTTT
-	TRBJ2-7	-	TRBV3-1/TRBV3-2	CASSRPGLQSYEQYF	TGTGCCAGCAGCCGCCCGGGACTTCAATCCTACGAGCAGTACTTC
-	TRBJ2-2	-	TRBV5-1	CASSLGVGKNTGELFF	TGCGCCAGCAGCTTGGGAGTCGGGAAGAACACCGGGGAGCTGTTTTTT
-	TRBJ2-2	TRBD2	TRBV27	CASRTSGGGELFF	TGTGCCAGCAGGACTAGCGGGGGCGGGGAGCTGTTTTTT
once	TRBJ2-2	TRBD2	TRBV6-6	CASSPTSGQQNTGELFF	TGTGCCAGCAGTCCGACTAGCGGCCAACAAAACACCGGGGAGCTGTTTTTT
-	TRBJ2-1	-	TRBV4-3	CASSQDASPVPYNEQFF	TGCGCCAGCAGCCAAGATGCTAGCCCAGTGCCCTACAATGAGCAGTTCTTC
-	TRBJ1-1	-	TRBV4-3	CASSQLASGGKGESFF	TGCGCCAGCAGCCAACTAGCGTCCGGGGGAAAAGGGGAATCTTTCTTT
few	TRBJ2-6	-	TRBV6-1	CASSENVGRYNVLTF	TGTGCCAGCAGTGAAAACGTTGGCAGATACAACGTCCTGACTTTC
-	TRBJ2-2	-	TRBV7-2	CASSLTPGTGELFF	TGTGCCAGCAGCCTTACTCCAGGCACCGGGGAGCTGTTTTTT
-	TRBJ1-2	TRBD1	TRBV28	CASSSGGWGYTF	TGTGCCAGCAGTTCAGGGGGCTGGGGCTACACCTTC
-	TRBJ1-4	-	TRBV7-3	CASSLDRGGALFF	TGTGCCAGCAGCTTAGATCGTGGCGGAGCACTGTTTTTT